The sequence of this T cell receptor (beta chain) was determined in a study of response to subunit inactivated influenza vaccine. This clonotype has only a few counts. V gave up 5 bases and J gave up 6 bases; unmatched junction bases: 12. The CDR3 spans 17 residues. CDR1 and CDR2 (germline): MNHNS, SASEGT. TCRdb redid the calling of the RT-PCR reads with MiXCR, one entry per CDR3 protein. The sample holds roughly 160,000 distinct CDR3 sequences, approximately 11% seen once. V and J are TRBV6-1 and TRBJ2-2; 10 bases are shared with TRBD2. The sequence was obtained from a man aged 50 to 60 who received an inactivated influenza vaccine. Sequencing used non-naive T cells sorted from PBMCs, obtained roughly 46 days after vaccination. The chain's CDR3 is CASSIQAGGFVAGELFF. The CDR3 DNA sequence: TGTGCCAGCAGTATCCAAGCGGGGGGGTTTGTAGCCGGGGAGCTGTTTTTT.